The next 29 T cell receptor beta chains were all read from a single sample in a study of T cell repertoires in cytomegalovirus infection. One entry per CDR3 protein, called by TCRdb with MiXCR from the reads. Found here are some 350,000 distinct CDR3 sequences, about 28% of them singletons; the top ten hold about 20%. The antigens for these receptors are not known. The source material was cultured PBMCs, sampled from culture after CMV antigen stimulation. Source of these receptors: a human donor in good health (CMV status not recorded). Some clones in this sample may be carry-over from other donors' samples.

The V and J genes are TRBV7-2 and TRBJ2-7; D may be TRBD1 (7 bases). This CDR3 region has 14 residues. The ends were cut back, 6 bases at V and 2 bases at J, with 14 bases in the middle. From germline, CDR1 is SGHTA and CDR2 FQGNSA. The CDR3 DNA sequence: TGTGCCAGCAGGCAGGCGGGACAGCCCTACGAGCAGTACTTC. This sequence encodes CASRQAGQPYEQYF.

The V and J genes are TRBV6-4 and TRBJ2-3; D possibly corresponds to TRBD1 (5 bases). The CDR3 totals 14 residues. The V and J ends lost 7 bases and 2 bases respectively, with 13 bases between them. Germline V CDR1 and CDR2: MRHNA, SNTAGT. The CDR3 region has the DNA TGTGCCAGCATCGGGCGACAGTTCACAGATACGCAGTATTTT. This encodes CASIGRQFTDTQYF.

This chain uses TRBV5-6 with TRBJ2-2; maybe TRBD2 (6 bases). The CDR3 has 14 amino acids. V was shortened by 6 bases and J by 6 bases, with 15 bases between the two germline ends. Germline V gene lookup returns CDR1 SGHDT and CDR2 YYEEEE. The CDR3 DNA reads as TGTGCCAGCACGGGAGTTGTGTATGCCGGGGAGCTGTTTTTT. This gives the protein CASTGVVYAGELFF.

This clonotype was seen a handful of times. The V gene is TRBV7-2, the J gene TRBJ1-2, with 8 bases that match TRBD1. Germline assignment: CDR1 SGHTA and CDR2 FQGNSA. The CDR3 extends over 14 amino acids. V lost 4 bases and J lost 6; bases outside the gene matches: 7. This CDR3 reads CASSSRGRVDGYTF. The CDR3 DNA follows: TGTGCCAGCAGCTCCAGGGGGCGTGTCGATGGCTACACCTTC.

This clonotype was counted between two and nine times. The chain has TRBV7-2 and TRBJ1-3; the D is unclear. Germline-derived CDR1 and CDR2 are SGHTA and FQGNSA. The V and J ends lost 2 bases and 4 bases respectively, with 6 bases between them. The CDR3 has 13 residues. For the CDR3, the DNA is TGTGCCAGCAGCTTAATGCGCGGAAACACCATATATTTT. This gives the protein CASSLMRGNTIYF. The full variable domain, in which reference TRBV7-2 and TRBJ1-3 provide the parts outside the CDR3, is GAGVSQSPSNKVTEKGKDVELRCDPISGHTALYWYRQSLGQGLEFLIYFQGNSAPDKSGLPSDRFSAERTGGSVSTLTIQRTQQEDSAVYLCASSLMRGNTIYFGEGSWLTVV.

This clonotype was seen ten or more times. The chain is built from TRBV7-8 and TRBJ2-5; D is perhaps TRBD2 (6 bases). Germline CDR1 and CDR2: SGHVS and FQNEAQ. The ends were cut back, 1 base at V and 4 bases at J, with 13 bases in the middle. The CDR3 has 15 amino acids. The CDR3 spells CASSLGGTPRETQYF. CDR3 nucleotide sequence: TGTGCCAGCAGCTTAGGTGGGACTCCCCGAGAGACCCAGTACTTC. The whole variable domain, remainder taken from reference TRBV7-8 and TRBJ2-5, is GAGVSQSPRYKVAKRGQDVALRCDPISGHVSLFWYQQALGQGPEFLTYFQNEAQLDKSGLPSDRFFAERPEGSVSTLKIQRTQQEDSAVYLCASSLGGTPRETQYFGPGTRLLVL.

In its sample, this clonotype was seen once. The CDR3 sequence: CASSPVASGSYEQFF. DNA of the CDR3: TGTGCCAGCAGTCCGGTGGCTAGCGGGAGCTATGAGCAGTTCTTC. J is TRBJ2-1 and V is TRBV6-2 or TRBV6-3; 10 bases are a match to TRBD2. The CDR3 sequence is 15 residues long. Germline V gene data show CDR1 as MNHEY and CDR2 as SVGEGT. V shed 5 bases and J 8 bases; nucleotides not matched to a gene: 9.

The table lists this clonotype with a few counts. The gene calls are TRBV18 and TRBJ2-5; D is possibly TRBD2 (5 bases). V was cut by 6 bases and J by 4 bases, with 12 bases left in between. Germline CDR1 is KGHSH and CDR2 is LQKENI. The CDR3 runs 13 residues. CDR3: CASSSLERETQYF. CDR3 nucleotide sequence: TGTGCCAGCTCGTCACTAGAGCGAGAGACCCAGTACTTC.

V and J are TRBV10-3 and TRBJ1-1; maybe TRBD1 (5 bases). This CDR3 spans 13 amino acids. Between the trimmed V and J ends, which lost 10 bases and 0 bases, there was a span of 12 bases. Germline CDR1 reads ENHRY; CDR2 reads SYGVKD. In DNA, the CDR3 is TGTGCCACCGCTCAGGGCATGAACACTGAAGCTTTCTTT. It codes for CATAQGMNTEAFF.

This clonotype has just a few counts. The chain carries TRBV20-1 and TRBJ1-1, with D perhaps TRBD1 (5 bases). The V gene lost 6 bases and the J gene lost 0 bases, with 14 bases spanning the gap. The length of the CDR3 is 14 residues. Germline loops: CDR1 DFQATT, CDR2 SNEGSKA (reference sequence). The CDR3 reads CSAIGDPMNTEAFF. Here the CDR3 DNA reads TGCAGTGCGATTGGGGACCCGATGAACACTGAAGCTTTCTTT.

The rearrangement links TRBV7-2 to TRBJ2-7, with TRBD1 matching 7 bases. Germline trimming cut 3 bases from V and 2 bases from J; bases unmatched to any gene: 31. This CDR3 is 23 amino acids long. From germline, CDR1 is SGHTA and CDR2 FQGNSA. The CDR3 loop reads CASSFMGHLLRDSGSGRTYEQYF. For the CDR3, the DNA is TGTGCCAGCAGCTTTATGGGGCACCTTCTTAGGGACAGCGGTAGTGGTAGAACCTACGAGCAGTACTTC. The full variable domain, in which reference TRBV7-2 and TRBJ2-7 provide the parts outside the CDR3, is GAGVSQSPSNKVTEKGKDVELRCDPISGHTALYWYRQSLGQGLEFLIYFQGNSAPDKSGLPSDRFSAERTGGSVSTLTIQRTQQEDSAVYLCASSFMGHLLRDSGSGRTYEQYFGPGTRLTVT.

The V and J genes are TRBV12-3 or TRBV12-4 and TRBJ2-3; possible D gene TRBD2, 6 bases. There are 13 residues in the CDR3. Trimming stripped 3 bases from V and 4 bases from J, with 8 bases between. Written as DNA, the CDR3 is TGTGCCAGCAGTTTCGGGGGTTCAGATACGCAGTATTTT. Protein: CASSFGGSDTQYF.

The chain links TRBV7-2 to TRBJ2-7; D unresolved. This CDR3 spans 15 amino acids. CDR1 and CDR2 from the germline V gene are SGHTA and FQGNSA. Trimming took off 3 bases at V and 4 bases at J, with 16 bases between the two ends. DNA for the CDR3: TGTGCCAGCAGCTTCGGTTGGGGTATGGGTTACGAGCAGTACTTC. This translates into CASSFGWGMGYEQYF.

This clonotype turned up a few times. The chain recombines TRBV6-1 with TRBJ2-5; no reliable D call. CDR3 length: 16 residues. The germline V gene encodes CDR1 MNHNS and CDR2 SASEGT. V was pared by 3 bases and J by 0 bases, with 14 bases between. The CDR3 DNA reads TGTGCCAGCAGTGAGCGGAGTTCCCGGTACCAAGAGACCCAGTACTTC. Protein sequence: CASSERSSRYQETQYF.

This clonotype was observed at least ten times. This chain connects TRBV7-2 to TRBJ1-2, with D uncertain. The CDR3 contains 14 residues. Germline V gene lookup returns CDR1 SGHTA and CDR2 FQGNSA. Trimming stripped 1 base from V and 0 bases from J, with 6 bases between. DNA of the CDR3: TGTGCCAGCAGCTTAGGAAGTGCTAACTATGGCTACACCTTC. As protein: CASSLGSANYGYTF.

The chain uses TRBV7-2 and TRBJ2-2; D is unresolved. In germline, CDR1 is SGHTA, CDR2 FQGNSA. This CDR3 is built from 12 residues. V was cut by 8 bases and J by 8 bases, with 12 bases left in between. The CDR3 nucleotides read TGTGCCAGCTCGCTACCGGCGGGGGAGCTGTTTTTT. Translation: CASSLPAGELFF.

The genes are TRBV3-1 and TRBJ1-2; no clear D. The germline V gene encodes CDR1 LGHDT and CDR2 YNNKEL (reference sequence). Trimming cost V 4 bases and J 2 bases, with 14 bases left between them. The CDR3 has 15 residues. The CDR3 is CASSRELDGNYGYTF. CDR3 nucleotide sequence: TGTGCCAGCAGCCGAGAATTAGACGGGAACTATGGCTACACCTTC.

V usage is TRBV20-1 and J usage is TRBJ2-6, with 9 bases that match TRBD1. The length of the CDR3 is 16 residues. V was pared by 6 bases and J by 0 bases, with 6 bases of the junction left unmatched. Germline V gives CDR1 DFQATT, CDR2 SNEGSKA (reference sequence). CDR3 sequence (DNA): TGCAGTGCAAGGACAGGGGTAATCTCTGGGGCCAACGTCCTGACTTTC. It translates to CSARTGVISGANVLTF.

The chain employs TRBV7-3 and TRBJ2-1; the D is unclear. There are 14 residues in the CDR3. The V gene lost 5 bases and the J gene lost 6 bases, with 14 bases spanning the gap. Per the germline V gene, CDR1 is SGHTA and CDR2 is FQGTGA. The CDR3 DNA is TGTGCCAGCAGCCTCCGGGCCTCACGCAATGAGCAGTTCTTC. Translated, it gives CASSLRASRNEQFF.

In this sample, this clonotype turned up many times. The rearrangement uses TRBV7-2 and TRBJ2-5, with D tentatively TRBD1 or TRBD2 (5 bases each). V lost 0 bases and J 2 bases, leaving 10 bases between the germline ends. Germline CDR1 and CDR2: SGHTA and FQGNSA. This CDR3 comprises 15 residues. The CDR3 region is CASSLAGTQQETQYF. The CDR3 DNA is TGTGCCAGCAGCTTAGCCGGGACCCAGCAAGAGACCCAGTACTTC.

CDR3 DNA: TGTGCCAGCAGTGAAGCTTTTTCCGGGGCGTATGGCTACACCTTC. Residues: CASSEAFSGAYGYTF. This sequence joins TRBV6-1 and TRBJ1-2; a weak D match, TRBD1 (5 bases). This CDR3 region has 15 residues. Germline-derived CDR1 and CDR2 are MNHNS and SASEGT. Trimming left V 0 bases short and J 5 bases short, with 13 bases between.

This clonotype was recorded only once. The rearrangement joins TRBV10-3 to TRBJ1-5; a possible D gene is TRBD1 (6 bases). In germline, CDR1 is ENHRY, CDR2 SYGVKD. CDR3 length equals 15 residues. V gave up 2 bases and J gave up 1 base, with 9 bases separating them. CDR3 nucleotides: TGTGCCATCAGTGAGGGGGGCGTAAGCAATCAGCCCCAGCATTTT. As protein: CAISEGGVSNQPQHF.

For the CDR3, the DNA is TGTGCCAGCAGCCAGCAGGGGCTGAGGGAAAAACTGTTTTTT. Amino acids: CASSQQGLREKLFF. J is TRBJ1-4 and V is TRBV14, with D maybe TRBD1 (6 bases). Trimming took 3 bases from V and 8 from J, leaving 13 bases between them. The germline V gene encodes CDR1 SGHDN and CDR2 FVKESK. This CDR3 comprises 14 residues.

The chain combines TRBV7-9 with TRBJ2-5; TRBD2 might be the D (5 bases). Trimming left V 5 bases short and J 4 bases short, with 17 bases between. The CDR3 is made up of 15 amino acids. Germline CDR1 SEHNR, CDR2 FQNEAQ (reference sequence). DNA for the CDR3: TGTGCCAGCAGCCAGAGCGGAGTTGTGGGAGAGACCCAGTACTTC. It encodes CASSQSGVVGETQYF.

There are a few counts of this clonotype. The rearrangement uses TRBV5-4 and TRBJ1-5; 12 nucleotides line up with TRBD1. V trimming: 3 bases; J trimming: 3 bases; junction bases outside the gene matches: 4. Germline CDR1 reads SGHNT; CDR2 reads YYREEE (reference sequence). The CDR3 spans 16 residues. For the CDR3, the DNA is TGTGCCAGCAGCTCGGGGACAGGGGGCATCAATCAGCCCCAGCATTTT. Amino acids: CASSSGTGGINQPQHF.

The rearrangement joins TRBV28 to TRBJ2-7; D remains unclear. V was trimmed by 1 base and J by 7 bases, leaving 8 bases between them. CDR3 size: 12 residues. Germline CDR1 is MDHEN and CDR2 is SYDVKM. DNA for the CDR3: TGTGCCAGCAGTTTATCACTCGGGGAGCAGTACTTC. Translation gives CASSLSLGEQYF.

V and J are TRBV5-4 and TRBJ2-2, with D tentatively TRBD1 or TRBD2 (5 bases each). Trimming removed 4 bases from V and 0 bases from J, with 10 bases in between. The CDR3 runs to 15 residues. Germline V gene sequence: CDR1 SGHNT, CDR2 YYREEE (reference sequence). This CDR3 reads CASSRDRANTGELFF. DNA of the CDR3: TGTGCCAGCAGCCGGGACCGCGCGAACACCGGGGAGCTGTTTTTT.

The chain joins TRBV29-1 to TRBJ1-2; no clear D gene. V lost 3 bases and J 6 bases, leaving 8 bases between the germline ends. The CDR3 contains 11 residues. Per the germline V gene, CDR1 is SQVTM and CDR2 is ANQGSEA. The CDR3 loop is CSVDERDGYTF. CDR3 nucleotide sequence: TGCAGCGTTGATGAGCGTGATGGCTACACCTTC.

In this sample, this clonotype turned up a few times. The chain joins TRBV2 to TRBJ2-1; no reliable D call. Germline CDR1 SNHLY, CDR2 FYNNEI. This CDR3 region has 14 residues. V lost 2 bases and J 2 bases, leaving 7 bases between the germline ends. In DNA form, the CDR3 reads TGTGCCAGCAGTGAACGGGTGACCTACAATGAGCAGTTCTTC. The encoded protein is CASSERVTYNEQFF.